Sequencing of this T cell receptor (beta chain) was carried out in a study of cytomegalovirus exposure and HLA in healthy donors. Turning to the study itself: Membership in the Caucasian-associated ancestry cluster was found for around 81% of around 380 genotyped donors. Findings and caveats of the study: TRBV6-2, TRBV6-3 and some other V segments were excluded as indistinguishable.

Donors consisted of healthy bone marrow donors. The length of the CDR3 is 14 residues. J was trimmed by 9 bases and V by 5 bases; bases with no gene match: 7. Germline CDR1 SNHLY, CDR2 FYNNEI. The PCR contained 60 Vbeta and 13 Jbeta primers. Assay: immunoSEQ multiplex PCR; the TCRdb copy retains only in-frame clones and omits some. The repertoire consists of roughly 170,000 clones, with about four fifths occurring once and the leading ten covering 6% to 7.5%. A remark on this clone: Its antigen remains unknown.

The material sequenced was PBMCs. This rearrangement joins TRBV2 to TRBJ2-1; 10 positions match TRBD2. The TCR originated in a man younger than 45 in good health and CMV-seropositive. The CDR3 DNA sequence: TGTGCCAGCAGTAGCGGGAGGGCCCGCGGTGAGCAGTTCTTC. Translation gives CASSSGRARGEQFF.